This T cell receptor beta chain was identified in a study of blood T cell repertoires in COVID-19. Repertoires were generated with immunoSEQ multiplex PCR, while TCRdb's copy carries only in-frame clones and drops some. Here the sample spans approximately 220,000 clones, 83% being singletons. The CDR3 totals 14 residues. The V gene lost 8 bases and the J gene lost 1 base, with 14 bases spanning the gap. The germline CDR1 and CDR2 sequences are LNHDA and SQIVND (reference sequence). This chain joins TRBV19 and TRBJ1-1; D gene ambiguous. The TCR sequence derives from a woman aged 40 to 49 who had been exposed to COVID-19. Sequenced sample: PBMCs or T cells enriched from blood (not recorded which). The CDR3 loop is CASYPGQWNTEAFF. DNA of the CDR3: TGTGCCAGTTATCCTGGGCAGTGGAACACTGAAGCTTTCTTT. The variable domain in full, completed from reference TRBV19 and TRBJ1-1, reads DGGITQSPKYLFRKEGQNVTLSCEQNLNHDAMYWYRQDPGQGLRLIYYSQIVNDFQKGDIAEGYSVSREKKESFPLTVTSAQKNPTAFYLCASYPGQWNTEAFFGQGTRLTVV.